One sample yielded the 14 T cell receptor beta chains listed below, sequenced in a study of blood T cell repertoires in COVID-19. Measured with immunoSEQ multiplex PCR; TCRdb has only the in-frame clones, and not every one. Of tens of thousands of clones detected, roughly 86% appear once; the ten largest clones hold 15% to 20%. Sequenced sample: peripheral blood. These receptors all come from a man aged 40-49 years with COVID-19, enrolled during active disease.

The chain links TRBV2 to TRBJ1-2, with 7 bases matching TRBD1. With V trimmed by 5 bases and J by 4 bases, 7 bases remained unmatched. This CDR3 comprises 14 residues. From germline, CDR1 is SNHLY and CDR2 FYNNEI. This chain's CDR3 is CASSFDRAAYGYTF. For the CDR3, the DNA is TGTGCCAGCAGTTTCGACAGGGCGGCCTATGGCTACACCTTC. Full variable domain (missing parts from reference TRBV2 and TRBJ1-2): EPEVTQTPSHQVTQMGQEVILRCVPISNHLYFYWYRQILGQKVEFLVSFYNNEISEKSEIFDDQFSVERPDGSNFTLKIRSTKLEDSAMYFCASSFDRAAYGYTFGSGTRLTVV.

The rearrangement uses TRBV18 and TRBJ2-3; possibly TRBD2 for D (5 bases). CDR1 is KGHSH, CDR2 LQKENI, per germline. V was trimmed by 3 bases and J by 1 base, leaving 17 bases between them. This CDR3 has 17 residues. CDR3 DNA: TGTGCCAGCTCACCCCCCCGGGGAACTTCTGGCACAGATACGCAGTATTTT. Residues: CASSPPRGTSGTDTQYF.

The CDR3 DNA reads TGTGCCAGCAGTTACAACGGGAACACTGAAGCTTTCTTT. Amino acid sequence: CASSYNGNTEAFF. This chain connects TRBV6-5 to TRBJ1-1; D is unresolved. The CDR3 loop spans 13 amino acids. Per the germline V gene, CDR1 is MNHEY and CDR2 is SVGAGI. The ends were cut back, 2 bases at V and 1 base at J, with 5 bases in the middle.

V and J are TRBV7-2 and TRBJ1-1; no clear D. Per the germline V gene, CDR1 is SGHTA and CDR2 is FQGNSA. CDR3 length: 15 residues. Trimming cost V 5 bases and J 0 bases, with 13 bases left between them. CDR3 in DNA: TGTGCCAGCAGCGCTTTCGGGGTATTGAACACTGAAGCTTTCTTT. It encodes CASSAFGVLNTEAFF.

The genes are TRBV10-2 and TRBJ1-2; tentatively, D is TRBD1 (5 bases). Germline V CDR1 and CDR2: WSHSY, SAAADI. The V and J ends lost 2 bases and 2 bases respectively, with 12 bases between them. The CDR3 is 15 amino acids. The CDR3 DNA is TGCGCCAGCAGTGAGGGAGGGGCGGGAAACTATGGCTACACCTTC. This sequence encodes CASSEGGAGNYGYTF.

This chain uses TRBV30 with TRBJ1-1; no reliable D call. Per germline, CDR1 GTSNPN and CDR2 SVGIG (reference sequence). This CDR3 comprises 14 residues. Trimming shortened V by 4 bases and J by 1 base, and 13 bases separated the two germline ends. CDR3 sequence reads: CAWTSETGNTEAFF. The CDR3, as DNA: TGTGCCTGGACCTCAGAGACTGGGAACACTGAAGCTTTCTTT.

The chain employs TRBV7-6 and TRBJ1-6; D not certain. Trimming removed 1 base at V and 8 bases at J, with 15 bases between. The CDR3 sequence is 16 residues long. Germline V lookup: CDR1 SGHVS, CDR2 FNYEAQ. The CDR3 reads CASSLERDIRDSPLHF. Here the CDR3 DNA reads TGTGCCAGCAGCTTAGAGAGAGACATTCGAGATTCACCCCTCCACTTT.

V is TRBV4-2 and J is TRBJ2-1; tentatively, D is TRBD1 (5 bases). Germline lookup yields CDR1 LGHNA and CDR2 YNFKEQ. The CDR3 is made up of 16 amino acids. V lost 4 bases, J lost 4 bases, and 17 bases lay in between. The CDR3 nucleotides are TGTGCCAGCAGCCTCACCGTTATTGGGGCGTACAATGAGCAGTTCTTC. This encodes CASSLTVIGAYNEQFF.

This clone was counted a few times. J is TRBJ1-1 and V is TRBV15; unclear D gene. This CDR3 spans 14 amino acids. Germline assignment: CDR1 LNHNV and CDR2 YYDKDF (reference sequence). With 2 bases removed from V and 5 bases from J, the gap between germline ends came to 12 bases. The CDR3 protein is CATSRRGLGTEAFF. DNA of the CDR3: TGTGCCACCAGCAGAAGAGGGCTTGGGACTGAAGCTTTCTTT.

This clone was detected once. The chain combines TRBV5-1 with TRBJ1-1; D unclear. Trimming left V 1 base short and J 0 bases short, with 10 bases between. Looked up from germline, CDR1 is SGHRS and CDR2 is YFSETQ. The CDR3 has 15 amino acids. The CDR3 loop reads CASSLRSSMNTEAFF. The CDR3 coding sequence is TGCGCCAGCAGCTTGAGGTCTAGCATGAACACTGAAGCTTTCTTT.

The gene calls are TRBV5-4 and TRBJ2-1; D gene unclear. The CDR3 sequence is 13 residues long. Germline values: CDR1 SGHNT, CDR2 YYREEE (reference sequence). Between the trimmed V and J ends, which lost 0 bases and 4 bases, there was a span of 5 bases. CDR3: CASSLAQYNEQFF. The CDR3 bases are TGTGCCAGCAGCTTGGCACAGTACAATGAGCAGTTCTTC.

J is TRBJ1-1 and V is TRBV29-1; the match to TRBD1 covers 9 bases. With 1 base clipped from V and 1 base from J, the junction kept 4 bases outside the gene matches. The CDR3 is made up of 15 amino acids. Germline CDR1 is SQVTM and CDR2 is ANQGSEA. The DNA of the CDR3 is TGCAGCGTTGAAGGCACAGGGGGCAGGAACACTGAAGCTTTCTTT. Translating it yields CSVEGTGGRNTEAFF.

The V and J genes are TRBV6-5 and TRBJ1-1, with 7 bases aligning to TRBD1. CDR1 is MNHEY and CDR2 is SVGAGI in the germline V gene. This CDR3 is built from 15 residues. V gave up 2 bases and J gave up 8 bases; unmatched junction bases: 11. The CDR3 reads CASSYEASPGQEAFF. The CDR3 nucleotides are TGTGCCAGCAGTTACGAGGCCAGCCCGGGACAGGAAGCTTTCTTT.

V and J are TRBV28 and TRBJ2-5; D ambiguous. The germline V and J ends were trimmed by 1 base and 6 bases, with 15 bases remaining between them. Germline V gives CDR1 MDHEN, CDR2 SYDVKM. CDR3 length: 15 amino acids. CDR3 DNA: TGTGCCAGCAGTTTATCCTGGCAAAATGGCCAGACCCAGTACTTC. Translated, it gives CASSLSWQNGQTQYF. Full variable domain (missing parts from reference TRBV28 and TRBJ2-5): DVKVTQSSRYLVKRTGEKVFLECVQDMDHENMFWYRQDPGLGLRLIYFSYDVKMKEKGDIPEGYSVSREKKERFSLILESASTNQTSMYLCASSLSWQNGQTQYFGPGTRLLVL.